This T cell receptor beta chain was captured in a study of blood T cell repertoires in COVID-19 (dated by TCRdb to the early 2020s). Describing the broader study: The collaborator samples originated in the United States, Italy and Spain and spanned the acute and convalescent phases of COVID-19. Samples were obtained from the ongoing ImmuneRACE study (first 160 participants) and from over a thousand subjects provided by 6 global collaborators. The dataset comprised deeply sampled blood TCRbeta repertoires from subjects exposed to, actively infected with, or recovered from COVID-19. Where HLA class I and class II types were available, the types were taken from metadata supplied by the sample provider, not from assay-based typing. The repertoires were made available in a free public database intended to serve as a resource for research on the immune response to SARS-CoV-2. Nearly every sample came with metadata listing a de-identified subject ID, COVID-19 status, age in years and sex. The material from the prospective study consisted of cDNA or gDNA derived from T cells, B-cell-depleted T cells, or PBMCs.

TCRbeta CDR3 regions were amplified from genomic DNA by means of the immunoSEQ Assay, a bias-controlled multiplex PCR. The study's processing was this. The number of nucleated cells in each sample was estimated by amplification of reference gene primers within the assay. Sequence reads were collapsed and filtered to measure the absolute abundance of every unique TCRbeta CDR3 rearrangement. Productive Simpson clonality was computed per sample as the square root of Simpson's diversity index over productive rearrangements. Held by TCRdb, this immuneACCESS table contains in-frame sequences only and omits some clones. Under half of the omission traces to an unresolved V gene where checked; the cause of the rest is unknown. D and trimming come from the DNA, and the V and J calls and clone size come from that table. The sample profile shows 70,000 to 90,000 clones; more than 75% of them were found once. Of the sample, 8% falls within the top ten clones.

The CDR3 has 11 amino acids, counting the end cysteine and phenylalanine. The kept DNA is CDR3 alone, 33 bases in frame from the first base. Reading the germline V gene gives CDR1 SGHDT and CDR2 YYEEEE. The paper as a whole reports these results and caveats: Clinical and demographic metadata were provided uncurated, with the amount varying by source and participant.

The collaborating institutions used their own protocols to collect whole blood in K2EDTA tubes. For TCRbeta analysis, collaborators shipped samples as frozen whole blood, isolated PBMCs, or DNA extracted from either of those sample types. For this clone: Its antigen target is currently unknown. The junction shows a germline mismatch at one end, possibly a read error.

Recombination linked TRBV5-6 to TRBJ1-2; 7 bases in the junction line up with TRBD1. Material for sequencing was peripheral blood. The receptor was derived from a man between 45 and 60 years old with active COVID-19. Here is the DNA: TGTGCCAGCAGCTGGGACAGAACATATGAATTC. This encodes CASSWDRTYEF.